These 9 T cell receptor beta chains were all obtained from the same sample, sequenced in a study of blood T cell repertoires in COVID-19. Repertoires were generated with immunoSEQ multiplex PCR, while TCRdb's copy carries only in-frame clones and drops some. The sample holds 120,000 to 150,000 clones, around 89% seen once. Sequencing was done on a sample of PBMCs or T cells enriched from blood (not recorded which). These receptors all stem from a woman in her twenties or thirties with acute COVID-19.

The sample holds a few counts of this clone. The V and J genes are TRBV7-9 and TRBJ2-6; D is perhaps TRBD2 (6 bases). V lost 5 bases to trimming and J lost 2 bases, with 16 bases between them. The CDR3 contains 17 residues. The germline V gene encodes CDR1 SEHNR and CDR2 FQNEAQ (reference sequence). CDR3 in amino acids: CASSVTAGGAGANVLTF. CDR3 nucleotide sequence: TGTGCCAGCAGCGTCACAGCCGGGGGAGCTGGGGCCAACGTCCTGACTTTC.

V usage is TRBV18 and J usage is TRBJ1-1; D is ambiguous. The germline CDR1 and CDR2 sequences are KGHSH and LQKENI. Trimming shortened V by 6 bases and J by 4 bases, and 18 bases separated the two germline ends. The CDR3 length is 15 residues. CDR3: CASSSRGQLGTEAFF. CDR3 DNA: TGTGCCAGCTCTTCCCGGGGTCAACTCGGCACTGAAGCTTTCTTT.

The V call is TRBV7-9, the J call TRBJ1-1; no definite D call. This CDR3 spans 12 amino acids. The V and J ends lost 6 bases and 11 bases respectively, with 16 bases between them. CDR1 is SEHNR, CDR2 FQNEAQ, per germline (reference sequence). The CDR3 sequence is CASSHHRLRAFF. CDR3 nucleotides: TGTGCCAGCAGTCACCACAGATTAAGGGCTTTCTTT.

The chain employs TRBV28 and TRBJ1-5, with D possibly TRBD1 on 5 matching bases. This CDR3 comprises 16 residues. Germline lookup yields CDR1 MDHEN and CDR2 SYDVKM. The V end lost 2 bases, the J end lost 9 bases, and 20 bases lay between the germline ends. DNA of the CDR3: TGTGCCAGCAGTTTAACCTTTCGGGACTCCGTTCTGCCCCAGCATTTT. This gives the protein CASSLTFRDSVLPQHF.

The rearrangement links TRBV29-1 to TRBJ1-4; unclear D gene. Germline V gene sequence: CDR1 SQVTM, CDR2 ANQGSEA. The germline V and J ends were trimmed by 8 bases and 4 bases, with 35 bases remaining between them. The CDR3 runs to 20 residues. This chain's CDR3 is CSTRRPGLRFKRIGNEKLFF. The CDR3 bases are TGCAGCACCCGGAGACCCGGGCTAAGGTTTAAGCGGATCGGTAATGAAAAACTGTTTTTT.

The chain joins TRBV29-1 to TRBJ2-5; 9 bases map to TRBD2. The V and J ends lost 0 bases and 1 base, in that order; junction bases with no gene match: 6. Germline CDR1 SQVTM, CDR2 ANQGSEA. This CDR3 spans 16 amino acids. CDR3 in amino acids: CSVEDGAGGLQETQYF. DNA of the CDR3: TGCAGCGTTGAAGATGGAGCGGGGGGCCTCCAAGAGACCCAGTACTTC.

The chain links TRBV5-1 to TRBJ2-1; the match to TRBD2 covers 9 bases. J was trimmed by 0 bases and V by 2 bases; bases with no gene match: 6. Germline CDR1 SGHRS, CDR2 YFSETQ. The CDR3 contains 17 residues. The CDR3 nucleotides are TGCGCCAGCAGCTTCGTAGCGGGAGCTAGCTCCTACAATGAGCAGTTCTTC. Translated, it gives CASSFVAGASSYNEQFF.

The V and J genes are TRBV27 and TRBJ2-7; tentatively, D is TRBD2 (5 bases). Deletions cut 4 bases from V and 4 bases from J, with 23 bases between. In germline, CDR1 is MNHEY, CDR2 SMNVEV (reference sequence). The CDR3 is 17 residues long. CDR3 nucleotides: TGTGCCAGCAGTTCACGCAATGGAGGTGTGTCTGTGTACGAGCAGTACTTC. It is translated as CASSSRNGGVSVYEQYF.

The chain uses TRBV10-3 and TRBJ2-1; TRBD2 agrees at 8 bases. Per the germline V gene, CDR1 is ENHRY and CDR2 is SYGVKD. V lost 3 bases, J lost 1 base, and 5 bases stayed unmatched. The CDR3 is made up of 16 amino acids. CDR3 sequence reads: CAISDGAGGSYNEQFF. The CDR3 coding sequence is TGTGCCATCAGTGACGGGGCGGGAGGTTCCTACAATGAGCAGTTCTTC.